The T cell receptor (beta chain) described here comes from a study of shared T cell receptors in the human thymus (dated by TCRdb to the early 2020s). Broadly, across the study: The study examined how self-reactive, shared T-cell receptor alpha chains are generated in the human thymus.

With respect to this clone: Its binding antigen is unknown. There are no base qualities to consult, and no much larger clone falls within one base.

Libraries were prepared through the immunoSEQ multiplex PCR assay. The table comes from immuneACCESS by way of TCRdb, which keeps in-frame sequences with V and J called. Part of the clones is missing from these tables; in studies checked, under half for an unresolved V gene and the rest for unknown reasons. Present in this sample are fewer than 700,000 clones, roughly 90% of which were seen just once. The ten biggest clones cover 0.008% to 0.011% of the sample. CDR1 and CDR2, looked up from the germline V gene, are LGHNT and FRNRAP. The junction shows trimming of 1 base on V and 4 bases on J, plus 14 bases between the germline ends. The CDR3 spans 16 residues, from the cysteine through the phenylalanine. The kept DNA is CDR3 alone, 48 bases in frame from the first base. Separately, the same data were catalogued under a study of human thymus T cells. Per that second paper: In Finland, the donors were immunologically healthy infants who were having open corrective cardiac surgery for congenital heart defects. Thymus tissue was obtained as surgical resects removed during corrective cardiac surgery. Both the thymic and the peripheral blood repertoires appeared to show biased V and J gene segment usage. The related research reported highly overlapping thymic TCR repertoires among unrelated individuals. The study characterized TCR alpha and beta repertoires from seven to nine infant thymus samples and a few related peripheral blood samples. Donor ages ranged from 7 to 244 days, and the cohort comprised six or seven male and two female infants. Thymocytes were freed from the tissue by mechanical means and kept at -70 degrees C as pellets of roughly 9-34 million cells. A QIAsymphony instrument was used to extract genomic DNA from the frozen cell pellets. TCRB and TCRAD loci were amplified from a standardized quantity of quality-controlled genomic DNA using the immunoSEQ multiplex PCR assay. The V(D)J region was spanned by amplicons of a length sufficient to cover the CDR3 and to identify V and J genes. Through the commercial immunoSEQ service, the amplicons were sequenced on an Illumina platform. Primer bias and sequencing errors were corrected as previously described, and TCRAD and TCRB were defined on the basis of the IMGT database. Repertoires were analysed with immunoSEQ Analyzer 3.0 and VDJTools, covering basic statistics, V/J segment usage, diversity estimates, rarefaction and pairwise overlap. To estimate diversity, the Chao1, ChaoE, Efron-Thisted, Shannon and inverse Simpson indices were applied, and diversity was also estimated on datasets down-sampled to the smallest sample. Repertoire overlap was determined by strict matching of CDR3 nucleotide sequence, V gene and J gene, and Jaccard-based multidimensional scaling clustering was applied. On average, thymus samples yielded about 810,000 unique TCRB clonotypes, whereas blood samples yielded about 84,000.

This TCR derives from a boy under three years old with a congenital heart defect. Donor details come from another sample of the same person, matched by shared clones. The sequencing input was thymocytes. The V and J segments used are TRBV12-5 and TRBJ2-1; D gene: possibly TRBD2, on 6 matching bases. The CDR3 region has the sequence CASGLALAVEYNEQFF. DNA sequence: TGTGCTAGTGGTTTGGCTTTAGCGGTAGAATACAATGAGCAGTTCTTC.